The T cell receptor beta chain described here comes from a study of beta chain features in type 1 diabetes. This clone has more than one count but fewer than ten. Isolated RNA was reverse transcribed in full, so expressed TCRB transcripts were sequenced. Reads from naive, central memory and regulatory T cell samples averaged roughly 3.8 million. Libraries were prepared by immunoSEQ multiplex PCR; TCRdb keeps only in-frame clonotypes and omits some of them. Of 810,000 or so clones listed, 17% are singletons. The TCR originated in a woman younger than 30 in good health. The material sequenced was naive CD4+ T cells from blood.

The CDR3 loop reads CASSQAVSRNEQFF. In DNA form, the CDR3 reads TGCGCCAGCAGCCAAGCCGTAAGTCGTAATGAGCAGTTCTTC. The chain couples TRBV4-3 to TRBJ2-1; D call uncertain. The V and J ends lost 1 base and 7 bases respectively, with 11 bases between them. CDR1 and CDR2 (germline): LGHNA, YSLEER. CDR3 size: 14 residues.